The source of this T cell receptor (beta chain) is a study of PD-1 blockade in classical Hodgkin lymphoma. The study, taken as a whole, reports: Baseline diversity in complete responders resembled that of newly diagnosed patients. There was a significant rise in CD4+ TCR diversity by C4D1, with no such rise for CD8+.

Measured with immunoSEQ multiplex PCR; TCRdb has only the in-frame clones, and not every one. The sample carries roughly 51,000 clones, roughly 80% recorded once. As to time point: cycle 4 day 1 (C4D1), after around six weeks of nivolumab. Patients all relapsed after autologous stem cell transplantation, and there was variation in brentuximab vedotin exposure. After removal of 3 bases from V and 7 bases from J, the junction contained 17 bases not matched to a gene. The CDR3 is 19 residues long. Germline CDR1 is LNHDA and CDR2 is SQIVND (reference sequence). This clone was detected only a few times. The antigen remains unidentified.

The source was peripheral blood mononuclear cells (PBMCs), collected before the fourth cycle of nivolumab. This chain joins TRBV19 and TRBJ2-1; TRBD2 matches at 11 bases. This receptor was obtained from a human donor with classical Hodgkin lymphoma. In nucleotides, the CDR3 is TGTGCCAGTAGTATTTTCGCGGGTGGGCCCAGGACTAGCGGGAATGAGCAGTTCTTC. This encodes CASSIFAGGPRTSGNEQFF. The full variable domain, its missing parts supplied by reference TRBV19 and TRBJ2-1, is DGGITQSPKYLFRKEGQNVTLSCEQNLNHDAMYWYRQDPGQGLRLIYYSQIVNDFQKGDIAEGYSVSREKKESFPLTVTSAQKNPTAFYLCASSIFAGGPRTSGNEQFFGPGTRLTVL.